These T cell receptor beta chains were read from a single sample in a study of T cells after yellow fever vaccination. Using its own MiXCR run on the 5' RACE reads, TCRdb lists one record per CDR3 protein. The sample holds roughly 520,000 distinct CDR3 sequences, 21% seen once. The material was PBMCs, obtained roughly 20 days after the first yellow fever vaccination. The receptors originated from a man aged 18-30 years who received the YFV17D yellow fever vaccine. Each CDR3 is given with its conserved first and last residue.

V gene,CDR3 protein
TRBV15,CATSSTGVGANVLTF
TRBV11-2,CASSSLRGRGTEAFF
TRBV4-2,CASSQDGQPIYEQYF
TRBV6-5,CASSYFGVAGSGTQYF
TRBV3-1,CASSQGIGPQHF
TRBV18,CASSPRRRPGANVLTF
TRBV7-2,CASSPTSGMYNEQFF
TRBV5-1,CASSLYGSGANVLTF
TRBV30,CAWSDGLHQPQHF
TRBV2,CASSMGLAGTNTQYF
TRBV7-9,CASSSSRAPTKNIQYF
TRBV20-1,CSARDQDSTNYGYTF
TRBV2,CASCDTASEQFF
TRBV12-3/TRBV12-4,CASRQYTIYF
TRBV5-1,CASTYRGDTEAFF